This TCR beta chain appears in the sequencing data of a study of Graves' ophthalmopathy and Graves' hyperthyroidism (dated by TCRdb to 2016 to 2018). For the wider study: Peripheral blood was collected at initial diagnosis, before any treatment. The study used TCR beta repertoire signatures to distinguish Graves' ophthalmopathy from Graves' hyperthyroidism and to predict progression to ophthalmopathy. In total, 135 blood samples were TCR-sequenced: under 45 ophthalmopathy, roughly 80 hyperthyroidism and 17 hyperthyroidism-to-ophthalmopathy patients. To explore V-J signatures distinguishing ophthalmopathy from hyperthyroidism, a discovery set of roughly 100 patients (roughly 45 ophthalmopathy, 55 to 60 stable hyperthyroidism) was enrolled. For independent validation, a separate cohort was made up of around 19 hyperthyroidism patients plus 17 patients who later progressed from hyperthyroidism to ophthalmopathy. In roughly six hyperthyroidism patients, the T-cell repertoires found in thyroid tissue were compared with those found in blood. Following sampling, methimazole starting at 30 mg daily was administered to hyperthyroidism patients, and high-dose intravenous methylprednisolone was administered to ophthalmopathy patients. The roughly 90 discovery patients were divided at random into training and test sets in a 7:3 ratio. Paper-wide results and their limitations: In validation, the model predicted ophthalmopathy progression with less than 71% sensitivity and approximately 75% specificity; approximately 12 predicted patients were CT-confirmed with GO in a median of about 7.1 months. No statistical method was used to predetermine the sample size, and group allocation was not hidden from the investigators. Ophthalmopathy was separated from stable hyperthyroidism by the 13-signature model with 85% to 90% sensitivity and 81% to 83% specificity in cross-validation and with 80%/75% in the test set. Most of the expanded thyroid clonotypes with a frequency above 0.001 were also detected in blood, and it was suggested that the thyroid immune response may be reflected by blood repertoires.

Hyperthyroidism was defined as stable when no progression to ophthalmopathy occurred within 18 months of follow-up. Patients with hyperthyroidism were aged 18 to 65 years, had been newly diagnosed, and had a disease duration of less than 2 months. Patients were excluded if they had other autoimmune diseases, uncontrolled infections, pregnancy or lactation. Clinical symptoms, serum thyroxine, TRAb, thyroid ultrasound and orbital computed tomography were used for diagnosis. Ficoll-Paque density gradient centrifugation was used to isolate PBMCs from around 10 ml of fresh peripheral blood. Total RNA was extracted using Trizol reagent, and RNA quality was checked on an Agilent 2100 Bioanalyzer. There are many counts of this clonotype. Its antigen is unknown. Base qualities are not recorded, but no much larger clone differs from it by a single base. The germline V gene gives CDR1 as SNHLY and CDR2 as FYNNEI. V lost 5 bases and J lost 6 bases; the stretch between them is 13 bases long. Reading from cysteine to phenylalanine, the CDR3 counts 13 amino acids. Kept here is only the CDR3 DNA, which spans 39 bases and is read in frame from base 1.

For repertoire sequencing, TCR beta CDR3 regions were amplified from RNA transcripts. The first round was an RT-PCR using HTBI primers with the Qiagen OneStep RT-PCR kit, and this first round was followed by a second-round multiplex PCR, then size selection and purification. Libraries were sequenced paired-end with 100 bp reads on an Illumina HiSeq2000. The paper's data handling went like this. SOAPnuke was used to process the reads, throwing out any read that had adapters, had uncalled bases, had a mean Phred below 15, or lacked an exact constant-primer or identifier match. High-quality paired reads were merged with COPE v1.2.5. Each unique nucleotide sequence was defined as a clonotype, and clonotypes were aligned to IMGT TRB V, D and J references with MiTCR v1.1. Only V-J combinations with frequency above 0.0001 were analysed, covering about 99% of repertoires. A TCR clonal expansion and chaos score per V-J combination was defined as the ratio of F50 clonal expansion to chaos observed in the TCRdist matrix. Welch's t-statistics and random forest were used to reduce the features to approximately 13 V-J combinations, which were then used as input to a naive Bayes classifier. The similarity between thyroid and blood repertoires was quantified using the Morisita-Horn index. TCRdb cleaned the public reads at Q25 with fastp, built clones with MiXCR and kept in-frame beta chains. Each CDR3 protein appears once, grouped with its most common genes and DNA. TCRdb's processing, not the study's, gives the V and J calls here. In this sample the table shows 500,000 to 700,000 distinct CDR3 sequences, 22% of which occur a single time. The ten largest clones represent about 6.6% of the sample.

Recombination linked TRBV2 to TRBJ1-1, with the D gene uncertain. What was sequenced was peripheral blood. This clonotype originated in a woman between 18 and 30 years old with stable Graves' hyperthyroidism. Some clones in this sample may be carry-over from other donors' samples. Donor details come from another sample of the same person, matched by shared clones. The bases are TGTGCCAGCAGTCCCTCGGGGTCCGCTGAAGCTTTCTTT. This encodes CASSPSGSAEAFF.